The 7 T cell receptor beta chains presented below share a single source sample, sequenced in a study of OX40 agonist ivuxolimab in advanced cancers. Profiled with immunoSEQ multiplex PCR; TCRdb holds only in-frame clones, not every one. The data hold tens of thousands of clones, with 75% to 85% observed a single time. The sample in question was CD4+ or CD8+ T cells sorted from blood, obtained in a trial of the OX40 agonist ivuxolimab. The receptor set was obtained from an adult with an advanced solid tumor such as melanoma, head and neck, liver or kidney cancer.

Worth noting for this clone: The conserved phenylalanine or tryptophan normally closing the CDR3 is absent here, so this likely arose from a read error. It is unclear where the CDR3 begins or ends on the DNA, so no DNA is shown, and the CDR3 is as TCRdb lists it. V usage is TRBV5-4 and J usage is TRBJ2-7. CDR1 is SGHNT, CDR2 YYREEE, per germline (reference sequence). The CDR3 is made up of 12 amino acids, end residues included. The CDR3 is CASSPRRGHLIR.

This rearrangement joins TRBV2 to TRBJ1-6; D may be TRBD1 (5 bases). CDR3 size: 16 residues. The germline V gene encodes CDR1 SNHLY and CDR2 FYNNEI. Deletions cut 3 bases from V and 0 bases from J, with 9 bases between. CDR3 DNA: TGTGCCAGCAGTGAGACAGTGAGCTCCTATAATTCACCCCTCCACTTT. Its protein is CASSETVSSYNSPLHF.

The V call is TRBV7-9, the J call TRBJ1-3; possibly TRBD1 for D (6 bases). The V gene lost 4 bases and the J gene lost 3 bases, with 25 bases spanning the gap. This CDR3 comprises 19 residues. CDR1 is SEHNR and CDR2 is FQNEAQ in the germline V gene (reference sequence). This CDR3 is CASSSPNTQGRTGGNTIYF. The CDR3 region has the DNA TGTGCCAGCAGCTCCCCAAACACACAGGGAAGAACAGGTGGAAACACCATATATTTT.

V and J are TRBV28 and TRBJ2-1, with 12 bases fitting TRBD2. The CDR3 has 16 residues. CDR1 and CDR2 from the germline V gene are MDHEN and SYDVKM. The junction had 6 bases not matched to a gene; V was cut back by 5 bases and J by 4 bases. The DNA for the CDR3 is TGTGCCAGCAGTCAACTAGCGGGGGGCCCTTACAATGAGCAGTTCTTC. It encodes CASSQLAGGPYNEQFF.

The CDR3 DNA sequence: TGTGCCAGCAGTGATGGGGACAGGGCTACAGATACGCAGTATTTT. Translating it yields CASSDGDRATDTQYF. V is TRBV6-1 and J is TRBJ2-3; 9 bases are shared with TRBD1. J lost 3 bases, V lost 3 bases, and 4 bases had no gene match. The CDR3 contains 15 residues. In germline, CDR1 is MNHNS, CDR2 SASEGT.

The V gene is TRBV9, the J gene TRBJ1-6; no definite D call. V lost 0 bases and J 0 bases, leaving 13 bases between the germline ends. Germline CDR1 reads SGDLS; CDR2 reads YYNGEE. The CDR3 consists of 18 residues. CDR3 nucleotide sequence: TGTGCCAGCAGCGTAGGACCTACGCAAAGCTCCTATAATTCACCCCTCCACTTT. The encoded protein is CASSVGPTQSSYNSPLHF.

Of note for this clone: Other nucleotide sequences from this sample produce the same CDR3. V gene TRBV5-4 combines with J gene TRBJ1-1; 9 nucleotides agree with TRBD1. CDR1 SGHNT and CDR2 YYREEE come from the germline V gene (reference sequence). This CDR3 region has 14 residues. V was pared by 4 bases and J by 4 bases, with 5 bases of the junction left unmatched. The CDR3 loop reads CASSLGQGITEAFF. The DNA for the CDR3 is TGTGCCAGCAGCCTGGGACAGGGAATCACTGAAGCTTTCTTT.